What follows describes a single T cell receptor beta chain. The table lists this clonotype with a few counts. The antigen this receptor binds is unknown. At one end the junction does not follow the germline gene, possibly because of a read error. The CDR3 sequence holds 15 residues, the cysteine and phenylalanine included. Kept here is only the CDR3 DNA, which spans 45 bases and is read in frame from base 1. The germline V gene sets CDR1 to SGHDN and CDR2 to FVKESK. This record belongs to a study of blood T cells in healthy people across ages (dated by TCRdb to about 2015). Background on the whole study: In model experiments, template switching captured roughly one uniquely barcoded TCR beta cDNA molecule for every two T cells. Age-related changes in TCR beta repertoire diversity were measured in the study by deep sequencing normalized with unique cDNA molecular identifiers. Using the same blood draw, the study looked at two additional independent replicas of 1 million unique cDNA reads for two donors, one aged 18 to 29 and the other aged 80 or older. Donors were grouped into four age groups: young (average 16 years), middle-aged (39), aged (around 62) and long-lived (just over 80). To avoid experimental bias, donors of different ages were distributed randomly across sequencing lanes. The paper as a whole reports these results and caveats: Compared with the aged group, the long-lived group had more naive CD4+ T cells, fewer expanded clones and increased TCR diversity, a pattern suggesting age selection. Bulk unsorted PBMC profiling prevented conclusive comparison of naive and antigen-experienced compartments. The percentage of naive T cells measured by flow cytometry correlated strongly with observed TCR beta diversity. Observed TCR beta diversity per million T cells fell roughly linearly with age, and a significant reduction was already apparent by age roughly 40. Estimates of total diversity based on one million sequenced T cells were considered lower bounds and underestimates. The CMV infection status of donors was not known, potentially confounding age-related changes in expanded clonotypes.

Systemically healthy Caucasian individuals from Russia, roughly 40 in total and aged about 6 to 100 years, were included as donors. Each donor gave ten milliliters of peripheral blood, drawn into EDTA-treated Vacutainer tubes. Ficoll-Paque density-gradient centrifugation was used to isolate PBMCs, with at least 7 million per sample. Trizol reagent was used to extract total RNA from PBMCs, with at least 6 micrograms per sample. For every donor, an aliquot of PBMCs went through flow cytometry to measure the percentages of naive CD45RAhigh/CD27high T cells. To prepare the library, 5' RACE was applied. Data came from an Illumina HiSeq 2500. The second PCR ran for roughly 7 to 12 cycles and used a J-beta primer mix along with a sample-barcoded 5' primer. A template-switch 5' adaptor carrying 12 random nucleotides introduced a unique molecular identifier onto each TCR beta cDNA molecule. Each sample yielded at least 3 million CDR3-containing paired-end reads. All of the RNA was converted into first-strand cDNA using the Mint cDNA synthesis kit, with a TRBC-specific oligonucleotide serving as the primer. Following uracil-DNA glycosylase treatment, all cDNA underwent a first 18-cycle PCR with the universal primers M1SS and BC2_uni_R. In the source study's methods: Normalization of each sample was performed by random selection of 1 million high-quality reads, each carrying a distinct molecular identifier. Instead of being binned into consensus sequences, reads with shared molecular identifiers were discarded. CDR3 identification, clonotype clustering and error correction used MiTCR with a Q25 quality threshold and the strictest error-elimination algorithm. A nonparametric unseen species model using Euler transformation provided a lower-bound estimate of total TCR beta diversity. The raw public reads went through TCRdb reprocessing: fastp at Q25, MiXCR clone calling, in-frame beta chains kept. Entries that share a CDR3 protein sequence are merged under the most common genes and DNA. The V and J calls were determined by TCRdb, not by the authors. Here the sample has over a million distinct CDR3 sequences; approximately 59% occur a single time. The biggest ten clones account for more than 6% of the sample.

This receptor was obtained from a man between 18 and 35 years old in good health. The sequence joins TRBV14 to TRBJ2-5, with a tentative D call of TRBD1 or TRBD2, each matching 6 bases. Sequencing was performed on blood. The CDR3: CASSQPTGTQETQYF. The base sequence is TGTGCCAGCAGCCAACCTACAGGGACTCAAGAGACTCAGTACTTC.